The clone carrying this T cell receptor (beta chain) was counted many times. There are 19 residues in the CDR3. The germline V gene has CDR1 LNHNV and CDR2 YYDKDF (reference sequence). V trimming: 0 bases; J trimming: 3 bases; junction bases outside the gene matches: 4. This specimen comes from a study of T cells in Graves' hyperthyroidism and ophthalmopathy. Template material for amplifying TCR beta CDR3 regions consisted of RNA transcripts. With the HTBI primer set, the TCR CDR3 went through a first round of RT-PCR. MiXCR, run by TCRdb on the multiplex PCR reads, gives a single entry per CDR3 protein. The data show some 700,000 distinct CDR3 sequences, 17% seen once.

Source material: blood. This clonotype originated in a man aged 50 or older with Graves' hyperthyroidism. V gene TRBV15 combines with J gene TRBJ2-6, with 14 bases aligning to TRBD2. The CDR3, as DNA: TGTGCCACCAGCAGAGAGGGACTAGCGGGAGCACGTGGGGCCAACGTCCTGACTTTC. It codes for CATSREGLAGARGANVLTF.